These 17 T cell receptor beta chains share one sample of origin, sequenced in a study of T-cell reconstitution after alpha-beta-depleted transplantation in children. Using unique molecular identifiers, the investigators prepared the TCRbeta library. In TCRdb, the PCR reads were re-called with MiXCR into one record per CDR3 protein. The table records around 800,000 distinct CDR3 sequences, 15% to 20% of them present only once. The specimen was PBMCs, mostly from graft donor cells, collected 360 days after TCRalphabeta/CD19-depleted stem cell transplant. These TCRs come from a male patient younger than 18 who had a stem cell transplant for acute lymphoblastic leukemia, so the T cells may come from the graft donor.

As for this clonotype: Given a much more abundant clone one base away, this may be a read error. The rearrangement uses TRBV20-1 and TRBJ2-2; 10 nucleotides align to TRBD2. Germline CDR1 DFQATT, CDR2 SNEGSKA (reference sequence). The CDR3 spans 16 residues. In nucleotides, the CDR3 is TGCTGTGCTAGAGCGGGACTAGCGCTGAACACCGGGGAGCTGTTTTTT. Encoded protein: CCARAGLALNTGELFF.

This clonotype was counted a few times. This chain joins TRBV2 and TRBJ1-4, with TRBD1 identical over 9 bases. The germline CDR1 and CDR2 sequences are SNHLY and FYNNEI. The CDR3 length is 15 residues. Trimming cost V 6 bases and J 3 bases; bases outside gene matches: 5. The CDR3 region is CASRPNRGPNEKLFF. The CDR3 coding sequence is TGTGCCAGCAGGCCAAACAGGGGGCCTAATGAAAAACTGTTTTTT.

The V gene is TRBV7-3, the J gene TRBJ1-1, with 11 bases lining up with TRBD1. The V gene's germline CDR1 is SGHTA and CDR2 FQGTGA. V lost 0 bases and J lost 1; bases outside the gene matches: 7. The CDR3 length is 18 residues. The CDR3 here is CASSLTQSGTGGNTEAFF. The DNA of the CDR3 is TGTGCCAGCAGCTTAACGCAATCCGGGACAGGGGGGAACACTGAAGCTTTCTTT. Full variable domain (rest looked up from reference TRBV7-3 and TRBJ1-1): GAGVSQTPSNKVTEKGKYVELRCDPISGHTALYWYRQSLGQGPEFLIYFQGTGAADDSGLPNDRFFAVRPEGSVSTLKIQRTERGDSAVYLCASSLTQSGTGGNTEAFFGQGTRLTVV.

This clonotype was recorded a few times. V usage is TRBV20-1 and J usage is TRBJ2-2; 8 bases map to TRBD2. Germline lookup yields CDR1 DFQATT and CDR2 SNEGSKA (reference sequence). V lost 6 bases, J lost 6 bases, and 9 bases stayed unmatched. The CDR3 length is 14 residues. CDR3 residues: CSARSSGVAGELFF. The CDR3 bases are TGCAGTGCCCGGAGTAGCGGGGTCGCCGGGGAGCTGTTTTTT.

V usage is TRBV9 and J usage is TRBJ2-2, with TRBD2 as a possible D gene (5 bases). V shed 4 bases and J shed 1 base, with 17 bases lying between them. The CDR3 length is 17 residues. CDR1 SGDLS and CDR2 YYNGEE come from the germline V gene. For the CDR3, the DNA is TGTGCCAGCAGCCTCCCCACGGGGAGCGGGAACACCGGGGAGCTGTTTTTT. Protein sequence: CASSLPTGSGNTGELFF.

This clonotype was counted a few times. This chain connects TRBV4-2 to TRBJ2-2; D is unresolved. Germline CDR1 LGHNA, CDR2 YNFKEQ. Trimming cost V 2 bases and J 7 bases, with 17 bases left between them. The CDR3 is made up of 16 amino acids. CDR3 amino acids: CASSQSIQQIIGELFF. CDR3 DNA: TGTGCCAGCAGCCAATCTATACAGCAGATTATCGGGGAGCTGTTTTTT.

The rearrangement joins TRBV18 to TRBJ2-7; 7 bases match TRBD1. The length of the CDR3 is 13 residues. Per the germline V gene, CDR1 is KGHSH and CDR2 is LQKENI. Germline trimming cut 6 bases from V and 7 bases from J; bases unmatched to any gene: 9. CDR3 region: CASSHADREEQYF. The CDR3 DNA follows: TGTGCCAGCTCGCATGCAGACAGGGAGGAGCAGTACTTC.

The sample holds a few counts of this clonotype. The V call is TRBV29-1, the J call TRBJ2-5; 9 nucleotides align to TRBD2. Trimming removed 7 bases from V and 7 bases from J; junction bases left unmatched: 13. From germline, CDR1 is SQVTM and CDR2 ANQGSEA. This CDR3 has 14 residues. The CDR3 here is CSGLAGAGDGTQYF. The CDR3, as DNA: TGCAGCGGGTTAGCGGGAGCGGGGGACGGGACCCAGTACTTC.

This clonotype has just a few counts. The chain links TRBV5-1 to TRBJ2-1, with 7 bases lining up with TRBD2. The J segment lost 4 bases and the V segment lost 5 bases, leaving 18 bases of the junction unmatched. The CDR3 covers 18 residues. From germline, CDR1 is SGHRS and CDR2 YFSETQ. CDR3 amino acids: CASSWGRTGTNSYNEQFF. The CDR3 DNA sequence: TGCGCCAGCAGTTGGGGTCGGACCGGGACTAATTCATACAATGAGCAGTTCTTC.

This clonotype has just a few counts. The CDR3, as DNA: TGCAGCGTTAGCGGGAGGGCCTGGGATGAGCAGTTCTTC. It is translated as CSVSGRAWDEQFF. The genes are TRBV29-1 and TRBJ2-1, with 10 bases fitting TRBD2. The CDR3 is 13 residues long. From germline, CDR1 is SQVTM and CDR2 ANQGSEA. The V and J ends lost 5 bases and 8 bases, in that order; junction bases with no gene match: 6.

This sequence joins TRBV24-1 and TRBJ2-1; D is perhaps TRBD2 (5 bases). Per the germline V gene, CDR1 is KGHDR and CDR2 is SFDVKD. With 0 bases removed from V and 9 bases from J, the gap between germline ends came to 8 bases. The CDR3 is 13 amino acids. CDR3 region: CATSDLQRSEQFF. The CDR3 nucleotides are TGTGCCACCAGTGATTTGCAGCGGTCTGAGCAGTTCTTC.

J is TRBJ2-7 and V is TRBV18; D ambiguous. Germline values: CDR1 KGHSH, CDR2 LQKENI. The CDR3 runs 15 residues. The V gene lost 0 bases and the J gene lost 2 bases, with 11 bases spanning the gap. The chain's CDR3 is CASSPPVAGPYEQYF. CDR3 in DNA: TGTGCCAGCTCACCACCGGTGGCCGGGCCCTACGAGCAGTACTTC.

In DNA form, the CDR3 reads TGTGCCAGCAGCCGACAGGCCGATTTTAGGATACGCAATGAAAAACTGTTTTTT. This translates into CASSRQADFRIRNEKLFF. This sequence joins TRBV3-1 and TRBJ1-4, with D tentatively TRBD1 (6 bases). Per germline, CDR1 LGHDT and CDR2 YNNKEL (reference sequence). Trimming took off 4 bases at V and 5 bases at J, with 23 bases between the two ends. This CDR3 comprises 18 residues. Based on the CDR3 plus reference TRBV3-1 and TRBJ1-4, the full variable domain is DTAVSQTPKYLVTQMGNDKSIKCEQNLGHDTMYWYKQDSKKFLKIMFSYNNKELIINETVPNRFSPKSPDKAHLNLHINSLELGDSAVYFCASSRQADFRIRNEKLFFGSGTQLSVL.

The V gene is TRBV5-1, the J gene TRBJ2-2, with 7 bases matching TRBD2. There are 15 residues in the CDR3. V shed 5 bases, J shed 2 bases, and the junction held 6 bases outside the gene matches. Per germline, CDR1 SGHRS and CDR2 YFSETQ. DNA of the CDR3: TGCGCCAGCAGATACCGGGACTACAACACCGGGGAGCTGTTTTTT. Residues: CASRYRDYNTGELFF.

In its sample, this clonotype was seen a few times. This chain joins TRBV28 and TRBJ2-1; 10 nucleotides align to TRBD2. The V gene end was trimmed by 8 bases and the J gene end by 2 bases; junction bases not matched to a gene: 15. The CDR3 runs 18 residues. CDR1 MDHEN and CDR2 SYDVKM come from the germline V gene. CDR3 DNA sequence: TGTGCCAGCGTCCCTCCTATAGCGGGAGGAGCCGCCTACAATGAGCAGTTCTTC. This encodes CASVPPIAGGAAYNEQFF. The full variable domain, in which reference TRBV28 and TRBJ2-1 provide the parts outside the CDR3, is DVKVTQSSRYLVKRTGEKVFLECVQDMDHENMFWYRQDPGLGLRLIYFSYDVKMKEKGDIPEGYSVSREKKERFSLILESASTNQTSMYLCASVPPIAGGAAYNEQFFGPGTRLTVL.

This clonotype occurred once. This chain joins TRBV12-5 and TRBJ2-2; D may be TRBD1 (7 bases). The CDR3 loop spans 16 amino acids. CDR1 and CDR2 from the germline V gene are LGHNT and FRNRAP. V gave up 5 bases and J gave up 4 bases, with 17 bases separating them. DNA for the CDR3: TGTGCTAGTGGTCACCCAGGGGGGTTGGGCACCGGGGAGCTGTTTTTT. It yields the protein CASGHPGGLGTGELFF.

This clonotype was detected only a few times. V gene TRBV5-6 combines with J gene TRBJ2-1, with D hard to call. The V gene's germline CDR1 is SGHDT and CDR2 YYEEEE. V lost 6 bases, J lost 4 bases, and 11 bases lay in between. The CDR3 is made up of 13 amino acids. CDR3 residues: CASTTPLYNEQFF. For the CDR3, the DNA is TGTGCCAGCACCACTCCACTTTACAATGAGCAGTTCTTC. Based on the CDR3 plus reference TRBV5-6 and TRBJ2-1, the full variable domain is DAGVTQSPTHLIKTRGQQVTLRCSPKSGHDTVSWYQQALGQGPQFIFQYYEEEERQRGNFPDRFSGHQFPNYSSELNVNALLLGDSALYLCASTTPLYNEQFFGPGTRLTVL.